This T cell receptor (beta chain) was found in a study of human versus mouse CDR3 diversity and MHC coevolution. The V segment lost 1 base and the J segment 8 bases; nucleotides outside the gene matches: 3. This CDR3 has 15 amino acids. Measured with immunoSEQ multiplex PCR; TCRdb has only the in-frame clones, and not every one. The sample contains roughly 86,000 clones, just over 90% of which appear only once. The TCR sequence derives from a person aged 30-70 years in good health. The chain employs TRBV5-3 and TRBJ1-4; 12 bases map to TRBD1. TRBV5-3 is noted as an ORF with a role that remains uncertain. The sequencing input was naive CD4+ T cells from blood. Specified subset: CD45RO-negative CD62L-positive naive CD4 T cells. CDR3 loop: CARSLRDRGLEKLFF. The CDR3 coding sequence is TGTGCCAGAAGCTTGAGGGACAGGGGGCTGGAAAAACTGTTTTTT.